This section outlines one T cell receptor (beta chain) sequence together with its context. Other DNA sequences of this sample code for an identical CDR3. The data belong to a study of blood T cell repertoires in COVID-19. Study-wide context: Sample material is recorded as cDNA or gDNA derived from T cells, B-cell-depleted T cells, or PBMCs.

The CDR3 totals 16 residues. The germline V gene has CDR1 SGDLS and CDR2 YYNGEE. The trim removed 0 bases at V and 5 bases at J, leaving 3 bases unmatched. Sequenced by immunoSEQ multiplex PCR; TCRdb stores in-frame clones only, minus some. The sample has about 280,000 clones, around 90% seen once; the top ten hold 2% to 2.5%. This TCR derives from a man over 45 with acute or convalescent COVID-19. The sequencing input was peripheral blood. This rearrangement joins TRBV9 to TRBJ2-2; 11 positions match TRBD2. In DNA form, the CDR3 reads TGTGCCAGCAGCGTAGTAGCGGGGGGGCGGACCGGGGAGCTGTTTTTT. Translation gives CASSVVAGGRTGELFF. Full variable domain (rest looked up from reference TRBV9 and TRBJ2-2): DSGVTQTPKHLITATGQRVTLRCSPRSGDLSVYWYQQSLDQGLQFLIQYYNGEERAKGNILERFSAQQFPDLHSELNLSSLELGDSALYFCASSVVAGGRTGELFFGEGSRLTVL.